This TCR beta chain is from a study of blood T cells in healthy people across ages. Study results and caveats: Considered underestimates were the diversity estimates obtained from one million T cells. Both naive CD4+ cell counts and diversity were greater in long-lived donors than in aged donors.

Alongside a J-beta primer mix, a sample-barcoded 5' primer served in a second PCR lasting roughly 6 to 11 cycles. TCRdb redid the calling of the 5' RACE reads with MiXCR, one entry per CDR3 protein. The sample lists 1,300,000 or so distinct CDR3 sequences, 55% to 75% occurring once. Germline lookup yields CDR1 SGDLS and CDR2 YYNGEE. The CDR3 is 15 amino acids. V shed 2 bases and J shed 4 bases, with 15 bases lying between them. A remark on this clonotype: The antigen is undetermined.

The sequencing sample was made of blood. The chain has TRBV9 and TRBJ1-1; possible D gene TRBD1, 5 bases. The sequence derives from a man aged 18-30 years in good health. Here the CDR3 reads CASSVSGNGGTEAFF. The DNA for the CDR3 is TGTGCCAGCAGCGTGTCCGGGAATGGGGGCACTGAAGCTTTCTTT.